The 30 T cell receptor beta chains given below trace back to one sample, sequenced in a study of cytomegalovirus exposure and HLA in healthy donors. This PCR relied on a set of 60 Vbeta primers and 13 Jbeta primers. Sequencing was performed with immunoSEQ multiplex PCR; in TCRdb, only in-frame clones are kept and a portion is missing. The sample yields under 200,000 clones, 78% seen once. The sequencing sample was made of PBMCs. These receptors were obtained from a woman aged 25 to 45 in good health and CMV-seropositive.

With respect to this clone: This specimen includes other DNA sequences encoding the same CDR3. The chain employs TRBV28 and TRBJ2-7; no definite D call. CDR3 length: 11 amino acids. Trimming removed 1 base from V and 7 bases from J, with 5 bases in between. Germline lookup yields CDR1 MDHEN and CDR2 SYDVKM. The CDR3 DNA is TGTGCCAGCAGTTTATTTCGGGAGCAGTACTTC. It is translated as CASSLFREQYF.

This chain joins TRBV4-1 and TRBJ2-3, with TRBD2 as a possible D gene (6 bases). Germline CDR1 and CDR2: MGHRA and YSYEKL. The V gene lost 6 bases and the J gene lost 6 bases, with 22 bases spanning the gap. The CDR3 runs 16 residues. CDR3 amino acids: CASRPRLVPEVDTQYF. The CDR3 DNA is TGCGCCAGCAGACCAAGACTAGTCCCGGAGGTTGATACGCAGTATTTT.

V is TRBV6-6 and J is TRBJ2-3; D uncertain. With 2 bases removed from V and 0 bases from J, the gap between germline ends came to 9 bases. Germline CDR1 and CDR2: MNHNY and SVGAGI (reference sequence). The CDR3 runs to 15 residues. As DNA, the CDR3 is TGTGCCAGCAGTTACCGGGTGGGTAGCACAGATACGCAGTATTTT. Translated, it gives CASSYRVGSTDTQYF.

V and J are TRBV28 and TRBJ1-5; D is uncertain. The germline V gene encodes CDR1 MDHEN and CDR2 SYDVKM. V gave up 4 bases and J gave up 4 bases, with 5 bases separating them. The CDR3 contains 12 residues. CDR3 sequence: CASSSTNQPQHF. DNA of the CDR3: TGTGCCAGCAGTTCGACAAATCAGCCCCAGCATTTT.

This chain connects TRBV7-9 to TRBJ2-5; D gene unclear. The CDR3 spans 12 residues. The germline V gene has CDR1 SEHNR and CDR2 FQNEAQ (reference sequence). Trimming took off 4 bases at V and 2 bases at J, with 5 bases between the two ends. The CDR3 sequence is CASSSLQETQYF. CDR3 DNA sequence: TGTGCCAGCAGCTCCCTACAAGAGACCCAGTACTTC.

This clone was observed a handful of times. The same CDR3 also results from other DNA sequences found in this sample. This rearrangement joins TRBV5-1 to TRBJ2-7; no clear D gene. This CDR3 is built from 13 residues. The germline V and J ends were trimmed by 1 base and 3 bases, with 8 bases remaining between them. The germline V gene has CDR1 SGHRS and CDR2 YFSETQ. CDR3 protein: CASSLLGDYEQYF. In DNA, the CDR3 is TGCGCCAGCAGCTTGCTCGGAGACTACGAGCAGTACTTC.

This rearrangement joins TRBV5-4 to TRBJ2-5; 7 bases agree with TRBD2. V lost 0 bases to trimming and J lost 5 bases; unmatched junction nucleotides: 7. The CDR3 consists of 15 residues. The germline V gene has CDR1 SGHNT and CDR2 YYREEE (reference sequence). Written as DNA, the CDR3 is TGTGCCAGCAGCTTGGTCGCCGGGAGGTTGGAGACCCAGTACTTC. This translates into CASSLVAGRLETQYF.

This clone appeared a few times. J is TRBJ1-3 and V is TRBV10-3; D is perhaps TRBD1 (5 bases). V lost 5 bases, J lost 0 bases, and 11 bases lay in between. The germline V gene encodes CDR1 ENHRY and CDR2 SYGVKD. This CDR3 is 15 amino acids long. Written as DNA, the CDR3 is TGTGCCATCAGTCCTGGGGCACACTCTGGAAACACCATATATTTT. Its protein product is CAISPGAHSGNTIYF.

A single count supports this clone. This chain joins TRBV10-1 and TRBJ1-1; 7 bases are shared with TRBD1. Germline V gene data show CDR1 as WNHNN and CDR2 as SYGVQD (reference sequence). The CDR3 extends over 15 amino acids. The ends lost 6 bases at V and 3 bases at J; junction bases unmatched: 10. The CDR3 region is CASSPRRGLDTEAFF. The CDR3, as DNA: TGCGCCAGCAGCCCTCGGAGGGGGCTTGACACTGAAGCTTTCTTT.

V usage is TRBV29-1 and J usage is TRBJ2-1, with D maybe TRBD1 (5 bases). The germline V and J ends were trimmed by 3 bases and 8 bases, with 11 bases remaining between them. The germline CDR1 and CDR2 sequences are SQVTM and ANQGSEA. The CDR3 is made up of 12 amino acids. As DNA, the CDR3 is TGCAGCGTTGATAGACAGTTGGATGAGCAGTTCTTC. Its translation is CSVDRQLDEQFF.

This clone was observed a few times. J is TRBJ2-2 and V is TRBV19; TRBD1 matches 10 bases. CDR3 size: 16 residues. The germline V gene encodes CDR1 LNHDA and CDR2 SQIVND (reference sequence). J was trimmed by 6 bases and V by 6 bases; bases with no gene match: 10. The CDR3 DNA is TGTGCCAGTAGACGAGGGGGACAGGGGAGTTCCGGGGAGCTGTTTTTT. It translates to CASRRGGQGSSGELFF.

This rearrangement joins TRBV19 to TRBJ2-5; D is ambiguous. The CDR3 is made up of 11 amino acids. Trimming removed 10 bases from V and 5 bases from J, with 11 bases in between. The germline gives CDR1 LNHDA, CDR2 SQIVND (reference sequence). The CDR3 sequence is CATNREETQYF. For the CDR3, the DNA is TGTGCCACAAACCGCGAGGAGACCCAGTACTTC.

The rearrangement uses TRBV27 and TRBJ2-1; TRBD1 matches 7 bases. V lost 7 bases and J lost 6; bases outside the gene matches: 9. Germline CDR1 is MNHEY and CDR2 is SMNVEV (reference sequence). The CDR3 covers 14 residues. The CDR3 DNA is TGTGCCAGCATAGGGGGCAGGCCAAGCAATGAGCAGTTCTTC. Translating gives CASIGGRPSNEQFF.

V usage is TRBV6-5 and J usage is TRBJ1-4; D call uncertain. There are 15 residues in the CDR3. Germline V gene sequence: CDR1 MNHEY, CDR2 SVGAGI. V gave up 4 bases and J gave up 8 bases, with 17 bases separating them. CDR3 protein: CASSFEYEPGEKLFF. In DNA form, the CDR3 reads TGTGCCAGCAGTTTCGAATACGAACCGGGAGAAAAACTGTTTTTT.

CDR3 loop: CASSGTFGEQFF. Here the CDR3 DNA reads TGCGCCAGCAGCGGGACTTTTGGTGAGCAGTTCTTC. The gene calls are TRBV5-1 and TRBJ2-1; weak D call: TRBD2 (6 bases). V lost 4 bases to trimming and J lost 9 bases, with 11 bases between them. The CDR3 is made up of 12 amino acids. Germline assignment: CDR1 SGHRS and CDR2 YFSETQ.

This chain connects TRBV28 to TRBJ1-5, with D unclear. The V gene's germline CDR1 is MDHEN and CDR2 SYDVKM. Trimming removed 2 bases at V and 1 base at J, with 6 bases between. The CDR3 loop spans 14 amino acids. The chain's CDR3 is CASSLLRSNQPQHF. In DNA form, the CDR3 reads TGTGCCAGCAGTTTACTAAGAAGCAATCAGCCCCAGCATTTT.

V gene TRBV2 combines with J gene TRBJ1-2; D might be TRBD1 (5 bases). The CDR3 is 17 residues long. Germline CDR1 is SNHLY and CDR2 is FYNNEI. Trimming took 5 bases from V and 7 from J, leaving 26 bases between them. This chain's CDR3 is CASSSAKLSSAGPGYTF. The CDR3, as DNA: TGTGCCAGCAGTTCCGCTAAGCTCTCCTCGGCAGGGCCTGGCTACACCTTC. Together with reference TRBV2 and TRBJ1-2, the CDR3 gives the full variable domain: EPEVTQTPSHQVTQMGQEVILRCVPISNHLYFYWYRQILGQKVEFLVSFYNNEISEKSEIFDDQFSVERPDGSNFTLKIRSTKLEDSAMYFCASSSAKLSSAGPGYTFGSGTRLTVV.

The V and J genes are TRBV4-3 and TRBJ2-2; D possibly corresponds to TRBD1 (6 bases). Trimming took off 0 bases at V and 9 bases at J, with 8 bases between the two ends. There are 13 residues in the CDR3. Germline loops: CDR1 LGHNA, CDR2 YSLEER. This CDR3 is CASSQEGGRELFF. DNA for the CDR3: TGCGCCAGCAGCCAAGAAGGGGGAAGGGAGCTGTTTTTT.

This sequence joins TRBV7-8 and TRBJ2-3; D is possibly TRBD1 (6 bases). V was cut by 0 bases and J by 7 bases, with 17 bases left in between. CDR3 length: 16 residues. Germline V gives CDR1 SGHVS, CDR2 FQNEAQ. CDR3 in amino acids: CASSLAGLAGANTQYF. CDR3 DNA: TGTGCCAGCAGCTTAGCGGGGCTAGCAGGGGCAAATACGCAGTATTTT.

The chain employs TRBV23-1 and TRBJ2-7, with D uncertain. TRBV23-1 is marked as an open reading frame, function uncertain. The length of the CDR3 is 14 residues. Trimming removed 3 bases at V and 0 bases at J, with 9 bases between. CDR3: CASSHPRSSYEQYF. The CDR3 DNA follows: TGCGCCAGCAGTCACCCCAGAAGCTCCTACGAGCAGTACTTC.

V is TRBV4-1 and J is TRBJ1-4, with no clear D. Deletions cut 5 bases from V and 1 base from J, with 11 bases between. CDR3 length equals 15 residues. Germline assignment: CDR1 MGHRA and CDR2 YSYEKL. This chain's CDR3 is CASSNMGGTNEKLFF. In DNA, the CDR3 is TGCGCCAGCAGCAATATGGGAGGAACTAATGAAAAACTGTTTTTT.

The chain recombines TRBV15 with TRBJ1-2; no firm D call. CDR1 is LNHNV and CDR2 is YYDKDF in the germline V gene (reference sequence). There are 15 residues in the CDR3. V was cut by 1 base and J by 1 base, with 10 bases left in between. In nucleotides, the CDR3 is TGTGCCACCAGCAGAGCCCCAACAGTTAACTATGGCTACACCTTC. It is translated as CATSRAPTVNYGYTF.

The genes are TRBV2 and TRBJ1-2, with D possibly matching TRBD1 (6 bases). The germline V gene has CDR1 SNHLY and CDR2 FYNNEI. The length of the CDR3 is 13 residues. V lost 9 bases, J lost 3 bases, and 14 bases lay in between. CDR3 bases: TGTGCCAGGACGGACAGTGTGGACTATGGCTACACCTTC. It specifies CARTDSVDYGYTF.

The chain couples TRBV6-5 to TRBJ2-1; 11 positions agree with TRBD2. J gave up 3 bases and V 4 bases, and 2 bases lay outside the gene matches. From germline, CDR1 is MNHEY and CDR2 SVGAGI. CDR3 size: 15 residues. For the CDR3, the DNA is TGTGCCAGCAGTTCTAGCGGGGGGTTCTACAATGAGCAGTTCTTC. Translated, it gives CASSSSGGFYNEQFF.

This chain links TRBV4-1 with TRBJ1-3, with D unresolved. Trimming took off 0 bases at V and 0 bases at J, with 6 bases between the two ends. Germline CDR1 reads MGHRA; CDR2 reads YSYEKL. This CDR3 has 15 amino acids. CDR3 protein: CASSQDHSSGNTIYF. In DNA form, the CDR3 reads TGCGCCAGCAGCCAAGACCATTCCTCTGGAAACACCATATATTTT.

The chain joins TRBV5-4 to TRBJ2-7, with 7 bases that match TRBD2. V was clipped by 6 bases and J by 0 bases; unmatched bases: 12. The CDR3 length is 16 residues. The germline V gene encodes CDR1 SGHNT and CDR2 YYREEE (reference sequence). CDR3: CASTESPSGSSYEQYF. The CDR3 nucleotides are TGTGCCAGCACCGAATCCCCTAGCGGATCCTCCTACGAGCAGTACTTC.

This chain joins TRBV6-5 and TRBJ1-2, with D hard to call. This CDR3 region has 14 residues. The germline V gene encodes CDR1 MNHEY and CDR2 SVGAGI. Trimming left V 8 bases short and J 8 bases short, with 21 bases between. The CDR3 reads CASCEVMGLTGYTF. The DNA of the CDR3 is TGTGCCAGCTGTGAGGTTATGGGTCTGACGGGCTACACCTTC.

This clone was picked up a small number of times. This rearrangement joins TRBV7-9 to TRBJ2-2; D may be TRBD2 (7 bases). The germline gives CDR1 SEHNR, CDR2 FQNEAQ (reference sequence). Between the trimmed V and J ends, which lost 10 bases and 5 bases, there was a span of 20 bases. The CDR3 has 15 residues. CDR3 sequence (DNA): TGTGCCACCGAAACCCGGGGGGCCCGGACCGGGGAGCTGTTTTTT. This codes for CATETRGARTGELFF. Full variable domain (rest looked up from reference TRBV7-9 and TRBJ2-2): DTGVSQNPRHKITKRGQNVTFRCDPISEHNRLYWYRQTLGQGPEFLTYFQNEAQLEKSRLLSDRFSAERPKGSFSTLEIQRTEQGDSAMYLCATETRGARTGELFFGEGSRLTVL.

This chain connects TRBV5-1 to TRBJ2-3; TRBD1 aligns across 7 bases. V shed 4 bases, J shed 0 bases, and the junction held 8 bases outside the gene matches. This CDR3 comprises 16 residues. Germline loops: CDR1 SGHRS, CDR2 YFSETQ. CDR3 amino acids: CASSPGTVPSTDTQYF. The CDR3 region has the DNA TGCGCCAGCAGCCCGGGGACAGTCCCAAGCACAGATACGCAGTATTTT.

This CDR3 is CASQGSGTEAFF. The DNA for the CDR3 is TGTGCCAGTCAGGGTTCCGGCACTGAAGCTTTCTTT. The rearrangement joins TRBV28 to TRBJ1-1; D might be TRBD1 (5 bases). The CDR3 covers 12 residues. Trimming removed 9 bases from V and 4 bases from J, with 12 bases in between. CDR1 is MDHEN, CDR2 SYDVKM, per germline.